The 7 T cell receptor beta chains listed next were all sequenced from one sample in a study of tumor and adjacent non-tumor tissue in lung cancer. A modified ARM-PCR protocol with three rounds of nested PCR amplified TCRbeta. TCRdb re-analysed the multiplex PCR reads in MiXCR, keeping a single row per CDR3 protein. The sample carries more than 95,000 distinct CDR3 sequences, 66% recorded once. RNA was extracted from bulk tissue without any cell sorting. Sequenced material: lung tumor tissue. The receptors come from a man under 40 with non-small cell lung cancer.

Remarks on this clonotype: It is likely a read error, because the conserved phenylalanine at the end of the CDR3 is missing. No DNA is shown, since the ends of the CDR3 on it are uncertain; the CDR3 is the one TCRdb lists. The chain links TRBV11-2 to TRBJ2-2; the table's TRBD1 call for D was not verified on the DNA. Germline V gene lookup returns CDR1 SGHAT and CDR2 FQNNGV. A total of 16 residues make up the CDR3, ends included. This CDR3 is CASSPGTGLNTGEQFA.

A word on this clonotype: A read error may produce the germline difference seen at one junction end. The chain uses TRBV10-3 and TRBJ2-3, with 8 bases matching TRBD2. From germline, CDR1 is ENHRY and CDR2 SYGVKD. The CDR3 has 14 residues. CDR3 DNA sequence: TGTGCCATCAGTGAGGGCCGGGAGGGTGATACGCAGTACTTT. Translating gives CAISEGREGDTQYF.

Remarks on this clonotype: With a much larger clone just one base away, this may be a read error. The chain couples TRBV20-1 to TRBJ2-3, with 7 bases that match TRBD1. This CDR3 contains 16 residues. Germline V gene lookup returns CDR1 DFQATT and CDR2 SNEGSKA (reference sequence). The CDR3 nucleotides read TGCACTGCTAGAGGAAAAGGGGGCGGGTCCACAGATACGCAGTATTTT. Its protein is CTARGKGGGSTDTQYF.

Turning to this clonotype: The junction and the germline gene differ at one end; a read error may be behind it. The CDR3 DNA reads as TGTGTTAGCAGTCCCAGGGGGCCTGGGGCCAACGTCCTAACTTTC. Amino acid sequence: CVSSPRGPGANVLTF. The chain uses TRBV6-2 or TRBV6-3 and TRBJ2-6; TRBD1 agrees at 8 bases. The CDR3 has 15 residues. Germline V CDR1 and CDR2: MNHEY, SVGEGT.

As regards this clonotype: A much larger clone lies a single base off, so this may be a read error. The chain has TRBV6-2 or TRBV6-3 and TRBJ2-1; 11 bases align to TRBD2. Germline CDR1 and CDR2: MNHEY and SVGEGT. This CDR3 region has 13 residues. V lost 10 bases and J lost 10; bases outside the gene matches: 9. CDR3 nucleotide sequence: TGTGCCACCGGGACTAGCGGAGGCAAAGAGCAGTTCTTC. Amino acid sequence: CATGTSGGKEQFF.

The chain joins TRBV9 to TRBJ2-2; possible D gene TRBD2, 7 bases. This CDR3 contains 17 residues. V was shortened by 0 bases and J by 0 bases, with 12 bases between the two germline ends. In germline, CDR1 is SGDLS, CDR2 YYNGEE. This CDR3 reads CASSVGGGASNTGELFF. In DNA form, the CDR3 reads TGTGCCAGCAGCGTAGGCGGGGGCGCCTCGAACACCGGGGAGCTGTTTTTT.

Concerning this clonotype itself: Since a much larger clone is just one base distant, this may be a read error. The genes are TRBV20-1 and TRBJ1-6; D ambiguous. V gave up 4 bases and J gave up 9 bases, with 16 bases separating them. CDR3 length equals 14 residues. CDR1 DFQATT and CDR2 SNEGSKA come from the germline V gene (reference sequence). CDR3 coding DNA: TGCAGTGCTACAGATGGGCCAGTAATTTCACCCCTCCACTTT. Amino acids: CSATDGPVISPLHF.